Presented here are 20 T cell receptor beta chains from one specimen sequenced in a study of Graves' ophthalmopathy and Graves' hyperthyroidism (dated by TCRdb to 2016 to 2019). Sequencing instrument: Illumina HiSeq 2000. For repertoire sequencing, the TCR beta CDR3 regions were amplified from RNA transcripts. The first round of RT-PCR was done with HTBI primers and the Qiagen OneStep RT-PCR kit, and was followed by a second round of multiplex PCR, then size selection and purification. The raw public data were reprocessed by TCRdb itself: fastp quality trimming at Q25, MiXCR clonotype calling, in-frame beta chains only. Records with the same CDR3 protein are collapsed into one entry carrying the most frequent genes and DNA. The sample records some 750,000 distinct CDR3 sequences, roughly 41% of which are singletons. Of the sample, 44% falls within the top ten clones. Sequenced: peripheral blood. These TCRs come from an adult man with Graves' ophthalmopathy.

As for this clonotype: A single base separates this from a much larger clone, so it may be a read error. The rearrangement joins TRBV2 to TRBJ2-7; possible D gene TRBD1, 5 bases. Germline V gives CDR1 SNHLY, CDR2 FYNNEI. This CDR3 has 15 residues. The CDR3 here is CAGSERGMSSYEQYF. The CDR3, as DNA: TGTGCCGGCAGTGAAAGGGGCATGAGCTCCTACGAGCAGTACTTC.

This chain uses TRBV6-5 with TRBJ1-5; D possibly corresponds to TRBD1 (6 bases). The ends were cut back, 3 bases at V and 2 bases at J, with 8 bases in the middle. CDR1 is MNHEY and CDR2 is SVGAGI in the germline V gene. This CDR3 is built from 14 residues. In DNA, the CDR3 is TGTGCCAGCAGTTATAACAGGGGCAATCAGCCCCAGCATTTT. Translation gives CASSYNRGNQPQHF.

V gene TRBV7-9 combines with J gene TRBJ2-6; 7 bases line up with TRBD1. Germline CDR1 is SEHNR and CDR2 is FQNEAQ (reference sequence). This CDR3 contains 17 residues. J was trimmed by 0 bases and V by 5 bases; bases with no gene match: 7. Here the CDR3 reads CASSHGQEYSGANVLTF. CDR3 sequence (DNA): TGTGCCAGCAGCCACGGACAGGAATACTCTGGGGCCAACGTCCTGACTTTC.

The CDR3 loop reads CASSQGPGQDYGYTF. CDR3 coding DNA: TGTGCCAGCAGCCAGGGTCCGGGACAGGACTATGGCTACACCTTC. The chain has TRBV5-5 and TRBJ1-2, with 8 bases lining up with TRBD1. The CDR3 is 15 amino acids. J gave up 3 bases and V 4 bases, and 8 bases lay outside the gene matches. The germline V gene encodes CDR1 SGHKS and CDR2 YYEKEE (reference sequence).

The sample holds many counts of this clonotype. The rearrangement joins TRBV2 to TRBJ2-5, with D unresolved. The germline V gene encodes CDR1 SNHLY and CDR2 FYNNEI. V lost 8 bases and J lost 1, with 11 bases in between. The CDR3 has 13 residues. The chain's CDR3 is CASGRQSQETQYF. DNA of the CDR3: TGTGCCAGCGGGCGACAAAGCCAAGAGACCCAGTACTTC.

This clonotype was detected ten times or more. V and J are TRBV15 and TRBJ2-7; 7 bases line up with TRBD1. After removal of 9 bases from V and 3 bases from J, the junction contained 8 bases not matched to a gene. Per the germline V gene, CDR1 is LNHNV and CDR2 is YYDKDF (reference sequence). CDR3 length: 13 amino acids. In DNA, the CDR3 is TGTGCCACTCGAGCGCGACAGGGCTACGAGCAGTACTTC. It specifies CATRARQGYEQYF.

This clonotype has ten or more counts. The chain carries TRBV19 and TRBJ1-1, with TRBD1 matching over 8 bases. After removal of 5 bases from V and 6 bases from J, the junction contained 2 bases not matched to a gene. The V gene's germline CDR1 is LNHDA and CDR2 SQIVND (reference sequence). The CDR3 extends over 12 amino acids. The CDR3 nucleotides are TGTGCCAGTAGTGAACAGGGGGCTGAAGCTTTCTTT. Amino acid sequence: CASSEQGAEAFF. Complete variable domain (other parts from reference TRBV19 and TRBJ1-1): DGGITQSPKYLFRKEGQNVTLSCEQNLNHDAMYWYRQDPGQGLRLIYYSQIVNDFQKGDIAEGYSVSREKKESFPLTVTSAQKNPTAFYLCASSEQGAEAFFGQGTRLTVV.

This clonotype appeared many times. The chain uses TRBV7-6 and TRBJ2-5; D call uncertain. The CDR3 sequence is 13 residues long. V gave up 5 bases and J gave up 2 bases, with 9 bases separating them. In germline, CDR1 is SGHVS, CDR2 FNYEAQ. Here the CDR3 reads CASSLTDQETQYF. CDR3 nucleotide sequence: TGTGCCAGCAGCCTGACGGATCAAGAGACCCAGTACTTC.

Note on this clonotype: Sequence at one end of the junction differs from germline and may be a read error. This chain joins TRBV10-3 and TRBJ1-3; D is unresolved. The CDR3 is 16 residues long. Germline V CDR1 and CDR2: ENHRY, SYGVKD. CDR3 sequence reads: CASSYIGEASGNTIYF. The CDR3 DNA follows: TGTGCCAGCAGTTATATCGGGGAAGCCTCTGGAAACACCATATATTTT.

This clonotype was found many times. The genes are TRBV10-3 and TRBJ1-6; a weak D match, TRBD1 (6 bases). CDR3 size: 15 residues. Deletions cut 3 bases from V and 8 bases from J, with 14 bases between. CDR1 and CDR2 (germline): ENHRY, SYGVKD. The CDR3 region is CAISEPTGGDSPLHF. In DNA form, the CDR3 reads TGTGCCATCAGTGAACCGACAGGTGGTGATTCACCCCTCCACTTT.

This clonotype has ten or more counts. The rearrangement uses TRBV12-3 or TRBV12-4 and TRBJ1-1; TRBD1 matches 9 bases. CDR3 length: 14 amino acids. With 6 bases clipped from V and 1 base from J, the junction kept 3 bases outside the gene matches. The CDR3: CASRGDRENTEAFF. The CDR3 DNA follows: TGTGCCAGCAGGGGGGACAGGGAGAACACTGAAGCTTTCTTT.

As regards this clonotype: At one of its ends the junction is not consistent with the germline gene, which may arise from a read error. The CDR3 protein is CGSSDRDTQETQYF. The DNA for the CDR3 is TGTGGCAGCAGCGACCGGGACACCCAAGAGACCCAGTACTTC. J is TRBJ2-5 and V is TRBV9; D might be TRBD1 (6 bases). Germline CDR1 is SGDLS and CDR2 is YYNGEE. The length of the CDR3 is 14 residues.

A single count supports this clonotype. The junction does not match germline at one end; this may be a read error. This chain uses TRBV10-3 with TRBJ1-5; a weak D match, TRBD1 (5 bases). This CDR3 is 17 amino acids long. The germline V gene encodes CDR1 ENHRY and CDR2 SYGVKD. The CDR3 is CASWDLTLTDSSQPQHF. CDR3 sequence (DNA): TGTGCCAGTTGGGACCTAACGCTGACAGATAGCAGTCAGCCCCAGCATTTT.

The V gene is TRBV6-2 or TRBV6-3, the J gene TRBJ1-1; D unclear. The CDR3 is 13 amino acids. Germline lookup yields CDR1 MNHEY and CDR2 SVGEGT. V was pared by 0 bases and J by 4 bases, with 6 bases between. The CDR3 region has the DNA TGTGCCAGCAGTTACTCGCGCCGCACTGAAGCTTTCTTT. Translated: CASSYSRRTEAFF.

This clonotype occurred a few times. The chain combines TRBV7-8 with TRBJ1-6; TRBD1 matches 7 bases. The CDR3 length is 14 residues. Per the germline V gene, CDR1 is SGHVS and CDR2 is FQNEAQ. J was trimmed by 9 bases and V by 0 bases; bases with no gene match: 2. The CDR3 sequence is CASSLARQGSPLHF. CDR3 DNA sequence: TGTGCCAGCAGCTTAGCGAGACAGGGTTCACCCCTCCACTTT.

The gene calls are TRBV15 and TRBJ2-7; 10 nucleotides agree with TRBD1. Germline CDR1 LNHNV, CDR2 YYDKDF (reference sequence). The length of the CDR3 is 17 residues. V lost 1 base and J lost 2; bases outside the gene matches: 8. The CDR3 DNA is TGTGCCACCAGCAGAGGCAATACGGGACAGGGGACCTACGAGCAGTACTTC. Its protein is CATSRGNTGQGTYEQYF.

The chain couples TRBV20-1 to TRBJ1-1; no definite D call. This CDR3 contains 12 residues. Trimming shortened V by 0 bases and J by 10 bases, and 12 bases separated the two germline ends. Germline values: CDR1 DFQATT, CDR2 SNEGSKA (reference sequence). In DNA form, the CDR3 reads TGCAGTGCTAGAGATCCCTCGTATAGAGCTTTCTTT. Translating it yields CSARDPSYRAFF.

The table lists this clonotype with a count of one. The chain carries TRBV12-3 or TRBV12-4 and TRBJ2-3, with unresolved D. The V end was cut by 4 bases, the J end by 8 bases, with 13 bases between. CDR3 length: 13 amino acids. CDR3 nucleotide sequence: TGTGCCAGCAGTTACTCCCCGCCGAGTACGCAGTATTTT. Its translation is CASSYSPPSTQYF.

In this sample, this clonotype turned up a few times. V and J are TRBV5-4 and TRBJ1-2, with D maybe TRBD1 (6 bases). The CDR3 length is 14 residues. Germline V gene sequence: CDR1 SGHNT, CDR2 YYREEE (reference sequence). The ends were cut back, 1 base at V and 2 bases at J, with 9 bases in the middle. CDR3 in amino acids: CASSLWGANYGYTF. Written as DNA, the CDR3 is TGTGCCAGCAGCTTGTGGGGGGCGAACTATGGCTACACCTTC.

The V gene is TRBV12-5, the J gene TRBJ1-1, with no clear D. The CDR3 totals 12 residues. The germline V gene encodes CDR1 LGHNT and CDR2 FRNRAP. Trimming took 1 base from V and 6 from J, leaving 6 bases between them. In DNA, the CDR3 is TGTGCTAGTGGTTTGGGCGGGTCTGAAGCTTTCTTT. It translates to CASGLGGSEAFF.